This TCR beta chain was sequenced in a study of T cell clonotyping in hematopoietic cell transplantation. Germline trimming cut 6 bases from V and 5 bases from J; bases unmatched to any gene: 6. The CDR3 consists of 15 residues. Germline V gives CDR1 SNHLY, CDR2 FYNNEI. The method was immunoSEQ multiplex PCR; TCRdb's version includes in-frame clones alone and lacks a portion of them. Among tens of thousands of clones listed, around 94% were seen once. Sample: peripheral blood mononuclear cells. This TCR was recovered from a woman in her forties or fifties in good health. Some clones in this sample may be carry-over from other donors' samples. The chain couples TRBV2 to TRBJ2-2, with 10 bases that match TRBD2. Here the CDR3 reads CASRVSGGRTGELFF. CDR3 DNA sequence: TGTGCCAGCAGGGTTAGCGGGGGGCGGACCGGGGAGCTGTTTTTT.